The clone carrying this TCR beta chain was seen only a few times. Antigen specificity is unknown. Germline assignment: CDR1 SNHLY and CDR2 FYNNEI. The CDR3 is made up of 17 amino acids. Trimming at V came to 3 bases and at J to 4 bases, leaving 6 bases not matched to a gene. Preparation of the TCRbeta library involved a method that used unique molecular identifiers. TCRdb recomputed calls from the PCR reads with MiXCR, one row per CDR3 protein. The sample includes some 300,000 distinct CDR3 sequences, around 7.3% seen only once; the top ten take approximately 9.6%. This entry belongs to a study of T-cell reconstitution after alpha-beta-depleted transplantation in children. Study findings and constraints: Most T-cell counts and diversity one year after the transplant came from T cells that were newly produced. Roughly two months post-transplant, alpha-beta T cells reportedly originated from several hundred graft clones that had expanded.

The rearrangement uses TRBV2 and TRBJ2-2, with 12 nucleotides matching TRBD1. The sample here was peripheral blood, taken 360 days after TCRalphabeta/CD19-depleted stem cell transplant. The TCR originated in a female patient aged 2 to 10 who had a stem cell transplant for Fanconi anemia, so the T cells may come from the graft donor. The CDR3 DNA reads as TGTGCCAGCAGTGAGGGACAGGGGGCTGGGGGCACCGGGGAGCTGTTTTTT. Protein: CASSEGQGAGGTGELFF.